Below, 22 T cell receptor beta chains from the same sample are listed, as sequenced in a study of regulatory T cells in long-lasting Graves disease. Noted time point: newly diagnosed GD, antithyroid drugs for less than 3 months. The authors made the TCR library using RNA they extracted from PBMCs. Building the TCR beta libraries relied on iRepertoire HTBI primers, and CDR3 regions underwent Arm-PCR. Each CDR3 protein gets one entry after TCRdb re-called the multiplex PCR reads with MiXCR. Counted here are about 540,000 distinct CDR3 sequences, roughly 14% occurring once; the ten biggest clones make up about 10%. The sample also formed part of further work on T cells in Graves' hyperthyroidism and ophthalmopathy.

Sample: peripheral blood mononuclear cells (PBMCs), taken at new diagnosis, from a patient treated with antithyroid drugs. The origin of the receptors is a young man with Graves disease.

This clonotype appeared many times. The chain is built from TRBV19 and TRBJ1-2; no clear D. Germline V gives CDR1 LNHDA, CDR2 SQIVND (reference sequence). CDR3 length: 14 amino acids. Trimming took 6 bases from V and 4 from J, leaving 15 bases between them. The CDR3 is CASRTSAGAYGYTF. In DNA, the CDR3 is TGTGCCAGTAGAACCTCCGCGGGAGCCTATGGCTACACCTTC. The full variable domain, completed using reference TRBV19 and TRBJ1-2, is DGGITQSPKYLFRKEGQNVTLSCEQNLNHDAMYWYRQDPGQGLRLIYYSQIVNDFQKGDIAEGYSVSREKKESFPLTVTSAQKNPTAFYLCASRTSAGAYGYTFGSGTRLTVV.

To note about this clonotype: This clone may be a read error of a much larger clone one base away. This chain joins TRBV29-1 and TRBJ1-1; D perhaps matches TRBD1 (5 bases). Germline CDR1 reads SQVTM; CDR2 reads ANQGSEA. The CDR3 sequence is 12 residues long. The CDR3 DNA sequence: TGCAGCGGCGACAGCTTGAACGCTGAAGCTTTCTTT. This codes for CSGDSLNAEAFF.

The table lists this clonotype with many counts. The rearrangement uses TRBV30 and TRBJ1-5, with D hard to call. CDR1 is GTSNPN, CDR2 SVGIG, per germline (reference sequence). The CDR3 extends over 15 amino acids. V lost 0 bases, J lost 4 bases, and 13 bases lay in between. The DNA for the CDR3 is TGTGCCTGGAGTGTCCAGACGGGATTAAATCAGCCCCAGCATTTT. This translates into CAWSVQTGLNQPQHF. Together with reference TRBV30 and TRBJ1-5, the CDR3 gives the full variable domain: SQTIHQWPATLVQPVGSPLSLECTVEGTSNPNLYWYRQAAGRGLQLLFYSVGIGQISSEVPQNLSASRPQDRQFILSSKKLLLSDSGFYLCAWSVQTGLNQPQHFGDGTRLSIL.

The chain joins TRBV4-1 to TRBJ2-1; D call uncertain. The V end lost 0 bases, the J end lost 6 bases, and 9 bases lay between the germline ends. The CDR3 extends over 14 amino acids. CDR1 and CDR2 (germline): MGHRA, YSYEKL. As DNA, the CDR3 is TGCGCCAGCAGCCAAGATTGGGCCCGCAATGAGCAGTTCTTC. Translation: CASSQDWARNEQFF.

There are many counts of this clonotype. V usage is TRBV12-3 or TRBV12-4 and J usage is TRBJ1-2; perhaps TRBD1 as D (6 bases). The CDR3 runs to 13 residues. Trimming removed 6 bases from V and 4 bases from J, with 12 bases in between. Written as DNA, the CDR3 is TGTGCCAGCAGCAGGACAGAACTCTATGGCTACACCTTC. It yields the protein CASSRTELYGYTF.

This clonotype was detected many times. The chain is built from TRBV11-2 and TRBJ1-1, with no clear D. V was trimmed by 0 bases and J by 5 bases, leaving 16 bases between them. Per germline, CDR1 SGHAT and CDR2 FQNNGV. The CDR3 has 16 residues. Here the CDR3 DNA reads TGTGCCAGCAGCTTAGATTGGGCCCCAGCTTGGACTGAAGCTTTCTTT. The encoded protein is CASSLDWAPAWTEAFF.

The chain recombines TRBV10-3 with TRBJ2-7; TRBD2 might be the D (6 bases). The CDR3 is 14 amino acids. V was pared by 11 bases and J by 4 bases, with 21 bases between. Germline assignment: CDR1 ENHRY and CDR2 SYGVKD. CDR3 region: CACSLRRDGYEQYF. CDR3 DNA: TGTGCCTGCAGTTTGCGGCGGGACGGGTACGAGCAGTACTTC.

This clonotype turned up a few times. The chain employs TRBV6-2 or TRBV6-3 and TRBJ1-2; the D gene is possibly TRBD1 (5 bases). Between the trimmed V and J ends, which lost 5 bases and 7 bases, there was a span of 17 bases. The CDR3 extends over 14 amino acids. Germline V gene data show CDR1 as MNHEY and CDR2 as SVGEGT. The CDR3 spells CASSGGMDGGGYTF. CDR3 coding DNA: TGTGCCAGCAGTGGGGGAATGGACGGGGGTGGCTACACCTTC.

Only a few counts were recorded for this clonotype. The genes are TRBV27 and TRBJ2-2; no clear D gene. V was clipped by 2 bases and J by 4 bases, with 5 bases between them. Germline V gene sequence: CDR1 MNHEY, CDR2 SMNVEV (reference sequence). There are 13 residues in the CDR3. CDR3: CASSLLLTGELFF. CDR3 bases: TGTGCCAGCAGTTTACTCCTCACCGGGGAGCTGTTTTTT.

This chain connects TRBV19 to TRBJ2-1, with a weak D call TRBD2 (5 bases). CDR3 length equals 14 residues. Germline loops: CDR1 LNHDA, CDR2 SQIVND (reference sequence). Trimming left V 3 bases short and J 9 bases short, with 15 bases between. CDR3 in DNA: TGTGCCAGTAGTATTGGCCAGGCAAGCGGTGAGCAGTTCTTC. It encodes CASSIGQASGEQFF. Full variable domain (outside the CDR3, taken from reference TRBV19 and TRBJ2-1): DGGITQSPKYLFRKEGQNVTLSCEQNLNHDAMYWYRQDPGQGLRLIYYSQIVNDFQKGDIAEGYSVSREKKESFPLTVTSAQKNPTAFYLCASSIGQASGEQFFGPGTRLTVL.

Concerning this clonotype: This sequence may be a read error, since a much larger clone differs from it by one base. This likely comes from a read error, as the CDR3 has no conserved phenylalanine or tryptophan at its end. V gene TRBV6-1 combines with J gene TRBJ1-4, with D perhaps TRBD1 (5 bases). Deletions cut 9 bases from V and 3 bases from J, with 11 bases between. The CDR3 spans 13 residues. Germline V gene data show CDR1 as MNHNS and CDR2 as SASEGT. The CDR3 nucleotides are TGTGCCAGGGGGGGGGGACCTAATGAAAAACTGTTTCTT. It specifies CARGGGPNEKLFL.

This clonotype was seen a handful of times. The chain combines TRBV19 with TRBJ2-1; 10 bases agree with TRBD1. There are 16 residues in the CDR3. Germline V gives CDR1 LNHDA, CDR2 SQIVND (reference sequence). The junction had 8 bases not matched to a gene; V was cut back by 5 bases and J by 4 bases. CDR3 sequence: CASSPGQGTSYNEQFF. CDR3 nucleotides: TGTGCCAGTAGTCCGGGACAGGGGACCTCTTACAATGAGCAGTTCTTC. Using reference TRBV19 and TRBJ2-1 for the parts outside the CDR3, the full variable domain is DGGITQSPKYLFRKEGQNVTLSCEQNLNHDAMYWYRQDPGQGLRLIYYSQIVNDFQKGDIAEGYSVSREKKESFPLTVTSAQKNPTAFYLCASSPGQGTSYNEQFFGPGTRLTVL.

This clonotype was recorded at least ten times. The chain joins TRBV18 to TRBJ1-1; D remains unclear. V was trimmed by 3 bases and J by 7 bases, leaving 9 bases between them. CDR1 KGHSH and CDR2 LQKENI come from the germline V gene. The CDR3 sequence is 12 residues long. DNA of the CDR3: TGTGCCAGCTCACCCCAAGGCGGTGAAGCTTTCTTT. Translating it yields CASSPQGGEAFF. Looking up the rest from reference TRBV18 and TRBJ1-1 gives the full variable domain: NAGVMQNPRHLVRRRGQEARLRCSPMKGHSHVYWYRQLPEEGLKFMVYLQKENIIDESGMPKERFSAEFPKEGPSILRIQQVVRGDSAAYFCASSPQGGEAFFGQGTRLTVV.

This clonotype was recorded many times. V usage is TRBV20-1 and J usage is TRBJ2-7; D not resolved. Germline V lookup: CDR1 DFQATT, CDR2 SNEGSKA (reference sequence). This CDR3 spans 13 amino acids. The V end lost 5 bases, the J end lost 3 bases, and 14 bases lay between the germline ends. The CDR3 region is CSARQPDVYEQYF. Written as DNA, the CDR3 is TGCAGTGCTCGTCAGCCGGACGTCTACGAGCAGTACTTC.

In this sample, this clonotype turned up a few times. The V and J genes are TRBV30 and TRBJ2-1; 8 positions agree with TRBD2. The V gene's germline CDR1 is GTSNPN and CDR2 SVGIG (reference sequence). Unmatched junction bases numbered 4, after V lost 3 bases and J lost 12 bases. The CDR3 spans 11 residues. The CDR3 DNA sequence: TGTGCCTGGAGGGGACTAGTTAGGCAGTTCTTC. Amino acids: CAWRGLVRQFF.

This clonotype was found a few times. This chain links TRBV6-1 with TRBJ2-7; D is possibly TRBD1 or TRBD2 (5 bases each). In germline, CDR1 is MNHNS, CDR2 SASEGT. The CDR3 loop spans 14 amino acids. Trimming removed 8 bases from V and 4 bases from J, with 18 bases in between. This chain's CDR3 is CASRKVGARYEQYF. Here the CDR3 DNA reads TGTGCCAGCCGCAAAGTCGGGGCCCGTTACGAGCAGTACTTC.

This clonotype was seen many times. CDR3 loop: CASREVSTDTQYF. CDR3 bases: TGTGCCAGCAGAGAAGTTAGCACAGATACGCAGTATTTT. The chain joins TRBV27 to TRBJ2-3; D not certain. Trimming took off 6 bases at V and 0 bases at J, with 7 bases between the two ends. The CDR3 loop spans 13 amino acids. The germline V gene encodes CDR1 MNHEY and CDR2 SMNVEV (reference sequence).

This clonotype was observed many times. V and J are TRBV19 and TRBJ2-1; D is perhaps TRBD1 (6 bases). This CDR3 region has 15 residues. V was shortened by 4 bases and J by 2 bases, with 12 bases between the two germline ends. Germline CDR1 is LNHDA and CDR2 is SQIVND (reference sequence). The CDR3 DNA reads as TGTGCCAGTAGTACCCGGGACACGGCCTACAATGAGCAGTTCTTC. Residues: CASSTRDTAYNEQFF. Variable domain in full (rest from reference TRBV19 and TRBJ2-1): DGGITQSPKYLFRKEGQNVTLSCEQNLNHDAMYWYRQDPGQGLRLIYYSQIVNDFQKGDIAEGYSVSREKKESFPLTVTSAQKNPTAFYLCASSTRDTAYNEQFFGPGTRLTVL.

This chain connects TRBV4-1 to TRBJ2-7, with D perhaps TRBD1 (6 bases). Germline CDR1 MGHRA, CDR2 YSYEKL. Trimming stripped 4 bases from V and 7 bases from J, with 23 bases between. This CDR3 has 16 residues. The chain's CDR3 is CASSPYPAGASWEQYF. DNA for the CDR3: TGCGCCAGCAGCCCCTACCCGGCAGGGGCCTCTTGGGAGCAGTACTTC.

This clonotype has at least ten counts. The CDR3 spells CSCRDRGYGYTF. The CDR3 DNA is TGCAGCTGCCGCGACAGGGGCTATGGCTACACCTTC. The chain is built from TRBV29-1 and TRBJ1-2; the match to TRBD1 covers 8 bases. This CDR3 has 12 residues. The ends lost 8 bases at V and 4 bases at J; junction bases unmatched: 6. The germline V gene encodes CDR1 SQVTM and CDR2 ANQGSEA.

The chain couples TRBV24-1 to TRBJ1-5; 7 nucleotides align to TRBD1. Germline V gene data show CDR1 as KGHDR and CDR2 as SFDVKD. This CDR3 has 14 amino acids. V lost 7 bases to trimming and J lost 5 bases; unmatched junction nucleotides: 7. In DNA, the CDR3 is TGTGCCACCAGAACGACAGGGAGGGATCAGCCCCAGCATTTT. This translates into CATRTTGRDQPQHF.

This clonotype was seen repeatedly, ten times or more. The rearrangement links TRBV20-1 to TRBJ2-7; 9 bases agree with TRBD2. The V and J ends lost 3 bases and 11 bases, in that order; junction bases with no gene match: 11. CDR1 and CDR2 (germline): DFQATT, SNEGSKA (reference sequence). The CDR3 extends over 13 amino acids. The CDR3 sequence: CSARDTGTSREYF. The CDR3 bases are TGCAGTGCTAGGGACACCGGGACTAGCCGTGAGTACTTC.